These 15 T cell receptor beta chains originate from one sample sequenced in a study of T cells in Graves' hyperthyroidism and ophthalmopathy. Researchers took RNA transcripts and amplified the TCR beta CDR3 regions from them. The HTBI primer set served for first-round RT-PCR of the TCR CDR3. TCRdb re-called the multiplex PCR reads with MiXCR, one entry per CDR3 protein. The sample carries roughly 45,000 distinct CDR3 sequences, around half recorded once. The sequencing input was peripheral blood or thyroid tissue (not recorded which). These receptors all come from a woman between 45 and 65 years old with Graves' hyperthyroidism.

The chain joins TRBV6-5 to TRBJ1-2, with D possibly matching TRBD1 (5 bases). The CDR3 is 12 amino acids. Germline CDR1 and CDR2: MNHEY and SVGAGI. Trimming stripped 2 bases from V and 4 bases from J, with 5 bases between. CDR3 DNA: TGTGCCAGCAGTTACGGGACCTATGGCTACACCTTC. Amino acids: CASSYGTYGYTF.

This clonotype was recorded many times. This chain links TRBV5-4 with TRBJ1-4; 11 bases are shared with TRBD1. The germline CDR1 and CDR2 sequences are SGHNT and YYREEE (reference sequence). This CDR3 is built from 17 residues. Germline trimming cut 0 bases from V and 3 bases from J; bases unmatched to any gene: 4. CDR3 coding DNA: TGTGCCAGCAGCTTGGGGGGGGGACAGGGGGCTAATGAAAAACTGTTTTTT. Amino acid sequence: CASSLGGGQGANEKLFF.

CDR3 sequence (DNA): TGTGCCAGCAGCCGCCTTGCGGGAGGGCCGGAAGAGACCCAGTACTTC. The encoded protein is CASSRLAGGPEETQYF. The chain couples TRBV2 to TRBJ2-5; 9 nucleotides line up with TRBD2. CDR1 and CDR2 (germline): SNHLY, FYNNEI. This CDR3 contains 16 residues. J gave up 3 bases and V 6 bases, and 11 bases lay outside the gene matches.

The V and J genes are TRBV7-3 and TRBJ2-5, with 8 nucleotides matching TRBD2. The V and J ends lost 5 bases and 9 bases, in that order; junction bases with no gene match: 20. Germline loops: CDR1 SGHTA, CDR2 FQGTGA. The CDR3 consists of 17 residues. CDR3 bases: TGTGCCAGCAGCCTCCGGGGGGGGACTGGGGTAGGCGAGGCCCAGTACTTC. Its protein is CASSLRGGTGVGEAQYF.

The genes are TRBV29-1 and TRBJ2-6; the D gene is possibly TRBD1 (6 bases). Per germline, CDR1 SQVTM and CDR2 ANQGSEA. Trimming left V 4 bases short and J 4 bases short, with 17 bases between. CDR3 length: 16 residues. The CDR3 sequence is CSVVLGAVSGANVLTF. CDR3 nucleotides: TGCAGCGTTGTACTGGGGGCTGTCTCCGGGGCCAACGTCCTGACTTTC.

V gene TRBV7-6 combines with J gene TRBJ2-7; D is undetermined. The CDR3 is made up of 13 amino acids. Deletions cut 3 bases from V and 6 bases from J, with 12 bases between. CDR1 and CDR2 from the germline V gene are SGHVS and FNYEAQ. CDR3 residues: CASSLGPNCEQYF. The CDR3 DNA is TGTGCCAGCAGCTTGGGCCCTAACTGCGAGCAGTACTTC.

CDR3 protein: CASSAASGRGDTQYF. The CDR3 DNA is TGTGCCAGCAGCGCTGCTAGCGGGAGGGGAGATACGCAGTATTTT. The chain recombines TRBV7-3 with TRBJ2-3, with 12 bases fitting TRBD2. With V trimmed by 5 bases and J by 5 bases, 5 bases remained unmatched. Germline V lookup: CDR1 SGHTA, CDR2 FQGTGA. This CDR3 has 15 residues.

The chain carries TRBV7-2 and TRBJ1-2; possible D gene TRBD1, 5 bases. The CDR3 runs to 12 residues. Trimming pared 3 bases from V and 8 bases from J, leaving 10 bases between. Germline V gene data show CDR1 as SGHTA and CDR2 as FQGNSA. The chain's CDR3 is CASSFPGLGYTF. CDR3 in DNA: TGTGCCAGCAGCTTTCCGGGACTAGGCTACACCTTC.

The CDR3 is CATGRGFQETQYF. Written as DNA, the CDR3 is TGTGCCACCGGCCGAGGCTTCCAAGAGACCCAGTACTTC. This sequence joins TRBV15 and TRBJ2-5, with D uncertain. This CDR3 is 13 amino acids long. Trimming removed 8 bases at V and 1 base at J, with 11 bases between. CDR1 is LNHNV and CDR2 is YYDKDF in the germline V gene (reference sequence).

This sequence joins TRBV7-9 and TRBJ2-7; 8 bases map to TRBD2. Looked up from germline, CDR1 is SEHNR and CDR2 is FQNEAQ (reference sequence). The V and J ends lost 10 bases and 7 bases, in that order; junction bases with no gene match: 18. This CDR3 spans 15 amino acids. In DNA form, the CDR3 reads TGTGCCACTACCCTTAGCGGGATAGGCACCGGGGAGCAGTACTTC. It yields the protein CATTLSGIGTGEQYF.

This clonotype was counted once. The J gene is TRBJ1-1, the V gene TRBV30; no reliable D call. Trimming removed 5 bases from V and 3 bases from J, with 19 bases in between. The CDR3 sequence is 15 residues long. Germline loops: CDR1 GTSNPN, CDR2 SVGIG (reference sequence). The CDR3 protein is CAWRPNPRRYTEAFF. The DNA for the CDR3 is TGTGCCTGGCGCCCAAACCCGAGGAGGTACACTGAAGCTTTCTTT.

The rearrangement links TRBV20-1 to TRBJ1-1, with D perhaps TRBD1 (5 bases). Germline CDR1 and CDR2: DFQATT and SNEGSKA (reference sequence). There are 15 residues in the CDR3. With 0 bases removed from V and 1 base from J, the gap between germline ends came to 12 bases. CDR3 nucleotide sequence: TGCAGTGCTAGAGACCAACAGGACCCGAACACTGAAGCTTTCTTT. Translated: CSARDQQDPNTEAFF.

The chain carries TRBV20-1 and TRBJ2-7, with 11 nucleotides matching TRBD2. The germline gives CDR1 DFQATT, CDR2 SNEGSKA (reference sequence). The V segment lost 6 bases and the J segment 6 bases; nucleotides outside the gene matches: 7. The CDR3 spans 13 residues. The CDR3 loop is CSATTSGRGEQYF. The CDR3 coding sequence is TGCAGTGCAACTACTAGCGGGAGAGGCGAGCAGTACTTC.

V and J are TRBV5-1 and TRBJ2-1, with 10 bases fitting TRBD2. Germline CDR1 and CDR2: SGHRS and YFSETQ. V was pared by 0 bases and J by 5 bases, with 2 bases of the junction left unmatched. This CDR3 has 15 residues. CDR3 in amino acids: CASSLGLAGNNEQFF. The CDR3 region has the DNA TGCGCCAGCAGCTTGGGACTAGCGGGTAACAATGAGCAGTTCTTC.

This clonotype was counted a few times. This may be a read error: a much more frequent sequence differs by one nucleotide. This sequence joins TRBV4-1 and TRBJ1-1, with D unresolved. Germline CDR1 is MGHRA and CDR2 is YSYEKL. CDR3 size: 13 residues. This CDR3 is CASSQDIESEASF. CDR3 nucleotide sequence: TGCGCCAGCAGCCAAGATATAGAATCTGAAGCTTCCTTT.